This T cell receptor (beta chain) comes out of a study of control samples from healthy donors and cancer patients. CDR1 is SGHKS and CDR2 is YYEKEE in the germline V gene (reference sequence). The CDR3 is 16 residues long. J gave up 7 bases and V 4 bases, and 9 bases lay outside the gene matches. Only in-frame clones appear in the TCRdb table, and some are missing; sequencing was by immunoSEQ multiplex PCR. Of some 64,000 clones detected, about 87% appear once; the ten largest clones hold about 2.1%. The rearrangement uses TRBV5-5 and TRBJ2-3; 13 bases are a match to TRBD2. The TCR originated in a woman in her forties or fifties with head and neck cancer. The material sequenced was PBMCs. CDR3 in amino acids: CASSRLPGTSGNTQYF. In DNA, the CDR3 is TGTGCCAGCAGCCGCCTCCCCGGGACTAGCGGGAATACGCAGTATTTT.